What follows are 15 T cell receptor beta chains derived from one specimen sequenced in a study of OX40 agonist ivuxolimab in advanced cancers. Assay: immunoSEQ multiplex PCR; the TCRdb copy retains only in-frame clones and omits some. The table shows 65,000 to 100,000 clones, with approximately 85% occurring only once. The sample in question was CD4+ or CD8+ T cells sorted from blood, obtained in a trial of the OX40 agonist ivuxolimab. All receptors derive from an adult with an advanced solid tumor such as melanoma, head and neck, liver or kidney cancer.

The chain is built from TRBV7-9 and TRBJ2-5; 8 bases are shared with TRBD2. The V gene end was trimmed by 5 bases and the J gene end by 5 bases; junction bases not matched to a gene: 10. Germline CDR1 is SEHNR and CDR2 is FQNEAQ (reference sequence). The CDR3 is 15 residues long. CDR3: CASSPRLASGETQYF. CDR3 sequence (DNA): TGTGCCAGCAGCCCGCGACTAGCGAGCGGGGAGACCCAGTACTTC.

J is TRBJ2-7 and V is TRBV11-2; D is undetermined. The CDR3 runs to 12 residues. Trimming stripped 2 bases from V and 5 bases from J, with 7 bases between. The V gene's germline CDR1 is SGHAT and CDR2 FQNNGV. CDR3 coding DNA: TGTGCCAGCAGCTTAAGAAGGGACGAGCAGTACTTC. It yields the protein CASSLRRDEQYF.

The chain couples TRBV5-8 to TRBJ1-5, with D uncertain. Germline V gives CDR1 SGHTS, CDR2 YDEGEE. There are 14 residues in the CDR3. V was clipped by 2 bases and J by 5 bases, with 11 bases between them. CDR3 sequence reads: CASSFREDYQPQHF. The CDR3 DNA is TGTGCCAGCAGCTTTCGGGAAGACTATCAGCCCCAGCATTTT.

The chain links TRBV7-8 to TRBJ2-7, with D possibly TRBD2 on 5 matching bases. Germline values: CDR1 SGHVS, CDR2 FQNEAQ. V lost 5 bases and J lost 2, with 13 bases in between. There are 14 residues in the CDR3. The CDR3, as DNA: TGTGCCAGCAGCCCAGGACTGGATACCTACGAGCAGTACTTC. Translating gives CASSPGLDTYEQYF.

V is TRBV11-3 and J is TRBJ1-1, with unresolved D. The germline CDR1 and CDR2 sequences are SGHNT and YENEEA. Deletions cut 6 bases from V and 3 bases from J, with 8 bases between. The CDR3 totals 12 residues. DNA of the CDR3: TGTGCCAGCAGTAACGGGTACACTGAAGCTTTCTTT. It encodes CASSNGYTEAFF.

This clone came up once. CDR3 in amino acids: CAWSVRDEQYF. The CDR3, as DNA: TGTGCCTGGAGTGTACGGGACGAGCAGTACTTC. The chain links TRBV30 to TRBJ2-5, with D unclear. The J call is uncertain, as TRBJ2-7 better fits the DNA end. The CDR3 has 11 amino acids. Germline values: CDR1 GTSNPN, CDR2 SVGIG (reference sequence).

The rearrangement links TRBV19 to TRBJ2-2; TRBD2 is a possible D gene (6 bases). V lost 5 bases to trimming and J lost 6 bases, with 16 bases between them. The CDR3 covers 15 residues. Germline CDR1 reads LNHDA; CDR2 reads SQIVND (reference sequence). The CDR3 DNA is TGTGCCAGTAGTCCATCTAGCGTTGCGGCCGGGGAGCTGTTTTTT. It specifies CASSPSSVAAGELFF.

The chain joins TRBV11-3 to TRBJ1-2; D is ambiguous. Germline assignment: CDR1 SGHNT and CDR2 YENEEA. Trimming pared 5 bases from V and 1 base from J, leaving 8 bases between. This CDR3 spans 13 amino acids. CDR3 in DNA: TGTGCCAGCAGCCAAGATAGTAACTATGGCTACACCTTC. Protein: CASSQDSNYGYTF.

This rearrangement joins TRBV11-2 to TRBJ1-2, with D perhaps matching TRBD1 (5 bases). V dropped 5 bases and J dropped 6 bases, with 13 bases sitting between them. CDR1 is SGHAT and CDR2 is FQNNGV in the germline V gene. This CDR3 region has 13 residues. This CDR3 is CASSQRQFHGYTF. In DNA form, the CDR3 reads TGTGCCAGCAGCCAAAGACAGTTTCATGGCTACACCTTC. Combining the CDR3 with reference TRBV11-2 and TRBJ1-2 gives the whole variable domain EAGVAQSPRYKIIEKRQSVAFWCNPISGHATLYWYQQILGQGPKLLIQFQNNGVVDDSQLPKDRFSAERLKGVDSTLKIQPAKLEDSAVYLCASSQRQFHGYTFGSGTRLTVV.

This chain links TRBV6-6 with TRBJ1-5, with D uncertain. Deletions cut 0 bases from V and 0 bases from J, with 6 bases between. CDR1 is MNHNY and CDR2 is SVGAGI in the germline V gene (reference sequence). The CDR3 has 15 amino acids. The CDR3 spells CASSYSIGSNQPQHF. The CDR3 DNA is TGTGCCAGCAGTTACTCGATCGGTAGCAATCAGCCCCAGCATTTT.

The rearrangement links TRBV9 to TRBJ2-1; TRBD1 matches at 7 bases. The ends lost 3 bases at V and 0 bases at J; junction bases unmatched: 12. Germline V gives CDR1 SGDLS, CDR2 YYNGEE. This CDR3 comprises 18 residues. CDR3 nucleotide sequence: TGTGCCAGCAGCGCCCACAGGGGTCCGAACGCCTCCTACAATGAGCAGTTCTTC. This sequence encodes CASSAHRGPNASYNEQFF.

The chain carries TRBV19 and TRBJ2-2, with a possible D match to TRBD2 (5 bases). The germline V gene encodes CDR1 LNHDA and CDR2 SQIVND (reference sequence). Trimming took 0 bases from V and 7 from J, leaving 24 bases between them. The CDR3 runs 19 residues. CDR3 sequence reads: CASSIDLWRKSGRGGELFF. CDR3 in DNA: TGTGCCAGTAGTATAGATCTCTGGCGGAAATCCGGACGGGGCGGGGAGCTGTTTTTT.

The gene calls are TRBV30 and TRBJ2-3; D ambiguous. Trimming shortened V by 0 bases and J by 1 base, and 11 bases separated the two germline ends. This CDR3 spans 15 amino acids. Germline CDR1 and CDR2: GTSNPN and SVGIG (reference sequence). CDR3 DNA: TGTGCCTGGAGTGTGGGCAGAACCGGCACAGATACGCAGTATTTT. Translating it yields CAWSVGRTGTDTQYF.

This chain uses TRBV7-9 with TRBJ2-3; 11 nucleotides match TRBD2. J lost 2 bases, V lost 5 bases, and 9 bases had no gene match. The CDR3 runs 17 residues. Germline CDR1 SEHNR, CDR2 FQNEAQ (reference sequence). In DNA form, the CDR3 reads TGTGCCAGCAGCCCAGACCCGGGACTAGCGGTCACAGATACGCAGTATTTT. Its translation: CASSPDPGLAVTDTQYF.

V gene TRBV5-1 combines with J gene TRBJ2-3; D unclear. This CDR3 contains 14 residues. Trimming stripped 0 bases from V and 3 bases from J, with 8 bases between. Per the germline V gene, CDR1 is SGHRS and CDR2 is YFSETQ. The CDR3, as DNA: TGCGCCAGCAGCTTGGTTCCCGGGACAGATACGCAGTATTTT. Translated: CASSLVPGTDTQYF.